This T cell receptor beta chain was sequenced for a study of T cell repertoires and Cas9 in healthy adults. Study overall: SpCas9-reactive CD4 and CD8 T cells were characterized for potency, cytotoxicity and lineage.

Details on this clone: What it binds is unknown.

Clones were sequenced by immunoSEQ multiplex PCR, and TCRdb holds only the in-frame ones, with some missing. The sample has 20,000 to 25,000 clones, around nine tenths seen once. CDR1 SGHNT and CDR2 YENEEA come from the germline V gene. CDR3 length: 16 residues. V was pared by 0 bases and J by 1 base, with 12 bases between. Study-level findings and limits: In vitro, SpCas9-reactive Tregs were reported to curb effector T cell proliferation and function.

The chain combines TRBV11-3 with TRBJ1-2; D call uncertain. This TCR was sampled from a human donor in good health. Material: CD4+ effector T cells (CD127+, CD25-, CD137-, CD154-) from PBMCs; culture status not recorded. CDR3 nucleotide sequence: TGTGCCAGCAGCTTAGACAGGTTATGGATTAACTATGGCTACACCTTC. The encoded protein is CASSLDRLWINYGYTF.